The TCR beta chain under discussion was sequenced for a study of blood T cell repertoires in COVID-19. Whole-study context: Some COVID-19 samples were acute and others convalescent; all came from the United States, Italy and Spain. Sources were T cells, B-cell-depleted T cells, or PBMCs; the material itself was cDNA or gDNA.

The cohort comprised adults aged roughly 18 to 90 years residing in about two dozen US areas. Looked up from germline, CDR1 is MNHEY and CDR2 is SVGEGT. Trimming left V 5 bases short and J 5 bases short, with 8 bases between. The CDR3 spans 12 residues. Data came from immunoSEQ multiplex PCR; TCRdb stores just in-frame clones and leaves some out. The data hold around 250,000 clones, with approximately 91% observed a single time. The source material was PBMCs or T cells enriched from blood (not recorded which). The sequence came from a human donor in a cohort exposed to, infected with or recovered from COVID-19 (not recorded which). The donor label of this sample is uncertain. The rearrangement links TRBV6-2 or TRBV6-3 to TRBJ2-3; tentatively, D is TRBD2 (6 bases). CDR3 sequence reads: CASSPGGDTQYF. The CDR3 nucleotides read TGTGCCAGCAGTCCCGGGGGAGATACGCAGTATTTT.